The 30 T cell receptor beta chains presented below share a single source sample, sequenced in a study of glioma-infiltrating T cells after dendritic cell vaccination (TCRdb year 2016). The library was generated by the immunoSEQ multiplex PCR assay. The table was pulled from immuneACCESS by TCRdb, which kept in-frame rearrangements only. Such tables lose some clones; where checked, under half of the loss comes from unresolved V genes, and the rest has no known cause. Recorded for this sample are about 90,000 clones; 85% of them occurred a single time. The ten biggest clones cover about 2.9% of the sample. The sequenced sample was blood, obtained before dendritic cell vaccination. Receptors originate from a human donor with glioblastoma.

V gene TRBV6-5 combines with J gene TRBJ2-7; no firm D call. There are 10 residues in the CDR3. The V gene's germline CDR1 is MNHEY and CDR2 SVGAGI. The germline V and J ends were trimmed by 8 bases and 6 bases, with 8 bases remaining between them. The CDR3 region is CASDRCEQYF. CDR3 sequence (DNA): TGTGCCAGCGATCGGTGCGAGCAGTACTTC.

This clone was seen only a few times. This chain uses TRBV6-5 with TRBJ2-7; D possibly corresponds to TRBD2 (7 bases). This CDR3 contains 13 residues. The V and J ends lost 0 bases and 7 bases respectively, with 10 bases between them. Germline CDR1 MNHEY, CDR2 SVGAGI. The CDR3 DNA is TGTGCCAGCAGTTACTCGGGAGGGGGTGAGCAGTACTTC. It yields the protein CASSYSGGGEQYF.

V usage is TRBV5-1 and J usage is TRBJ1-2; tentative D call: TRBD1 (6 bases). Germline V gene lookup returns CDR1 SGHRS and CDR2 YFSETQ. There are 14 residues in the CDR3. Trimming shortened V by 3 bases and J by 5 bases, and 14 bases separated the two germline ends. The chain's CDR3 is CASSWGPGEYGYTF. In nucleotides, the CDR3 is TGCGCCAGCAGCTGGGGGCCAGGCGAATATGGCTACACCTTC.

The genes are TRBV7-9 and TRBJ1-4; D remains ambiguous. V shed 7 bases and J shed 1 base, with 10 bases lying between them. The germline CDR1 and CDR2 sequences are SEHNR and FQNEAQ (reference sequence). The CDR3 is 14 residues long. DNA of the CDR3: TGTGCCAGCAACCCCGCGGGAACTAATGAAAAACTGTTTTTT. This sequence encodes CASNPAGTNEKLFF.

The V call is TRBV7-8, the J call TRBJ2-7; the match to TRBD1 covers 10 bases. Germline V lookup: CDR1 SGHVS, CDR2 FQNEAQ. After removal of 4 bases from V and 4 bases from J, the junction contained 7 bases not matched to a gene. There are 15 residues in the CDR3. The CDR3 DNA is TGTGCCAGCAGCTCCCTCGGGGACAGGGGTTACGAGCAGTACTTC. This gives the protein CASSSLGDRGYEQYF.

The rearrangement joins TRBV15 to TRBJ2-1, with 10 bases lining up with TRBD2. Trimming at V came to 2 bases and at J to 14 bases, leaving 3 bases not matched to a gene. CDR1 and CDR2 (germline): LNHNV, YYDKDF (reference sequence). The length of the CDR3 is 12 residues. DNA of the CDR3: TGTGCCACCAGCAGACCTAGCGGGAGTAAGTTCTTC. Translated: CATSRPSGSKFF.

The chain couples TRBV18 to TRBJ1-1; D remains ambiguous. The CDR3 runs to 14 residues. The V and J ends lost 3 bases and 1 base respectively, with 9 bases between them. Germline values: CDR1 KGHSH, CDR2 LQKENI. Written as DNA, the CDR3 is TGTGCCAGCTCACCGAAGGAGGGGAACACTGAAGCTTTCTTT. It yields the protein CASSPKEGNTEAFF.

V gene TRBV11-2 combines with J gene TRBJ1-2; no clear D gene. This CDR3 region has 12 residues. Between the trimmed V and J ends, which lost 1 base and 5 bases, there was a span of 5 bases. The germline gives CDR1 SGHAT, CDR2 FQNNGV. For the CDR3, the DNA is TGTGCCAGCAGCTTAGCTAGGTATGGCTACACCTTC. Protein: CASSLARYGYTF.

This chain joins TRBV18 and TRBJ1-1; 9 bases align to TRBD1. The germline V gene encodes CDR1 KGHSH and CDR2 LQKENI. The CDR3 is 16 residues long. V lost 1 base and J lost 6; bases outside the gene matches: 9. CDR3 nucleotide sequence: TGTGCCAGCTCACCACAAGGGACAGGGTCGGTTTCTGAAGCTTTCTTT. It is translated as CASSPQGTGSVSEAFF.

The V gene is TRBV6-5, the J gene TRBJ1-1; no firm D call. The CDR3 spans 15 residues. Deletions cut 0 bases from V and 2 bases from J, with 10 bases between. Germline CDR1 MNHEY, CDR2 SVGAGI. The CDR3 DNA reads as TGTGCCAGCAGTTACTCCTACGGTCCCAACACTGAAGCTTTCTTT. This gives the protein CASSYSYGPNTEAFF.

CDR3 coding DNA: TGTGCCAGCAGCCCCGGACTAGCGGGGTGGGGTGAGCAGTTCTTC. As protein: CASSPGLAGWGEQFF. This rearrangement joins TRBV7-6 to TRBJ2-1, with TRBD2 matching 12 bases. The CDR3 is 15 amino acids. The J segment lost 9 bases and the V segment lost 5 bases, leaving 8 bases of the junction unmatched. CDR1 and CDR2 from the germline V gene are SGHVS and FNYEAQ.

The chain is built from TRBV10-3 and TRBJ2-2; D perhaps matches TRBD2 (6 bases). The CDR3 contains 15 residues. CDR1 and CDR2 from the germline V gene are ENHRY and SYGVKD. Between the trimmed V and J ends, which lost 7 bases and 5 bases, there was a span of 17 bases. CDR3 sequence (DNA): TGTGCCATCAAGGATGCTGGGGGGTGGACCGGGGAGCTGTTTTTT. This encodes CAIKDAGGWTGELFF.

The J gene is TRBJ1-2, the V gene TRBV7-3; a weak D match, TRBD1 (6 bases). This CDR3 contains 13 residues. Germline V gene lookup returns CDR1 SGHTA and CDR2 FQGTGA. Trimming took 3 bases from V and 8 from J, leaving 13 bases between them. The CDR3 region has the DNA TGTGCCAGCAGCTTGGACAGAGCAGAGGGCTACACCTTC. Translating it yields CASSLDRAEGYTF.

The chain combines TRBV27 with TRBJ2-7; 9 bases match TRBD2. V was pared by 2 bases and J by 2 bases, with 4 bases of the junction left unmatched. The CDR3 runs to 15 residues. The germline CDR1 and CDR2 sequences are MNHEY and SMNVEV (reference sequence). The CDR3 protein is CASSLRAGGPYEQYF. CDR3 nucleotides: TGTGCCAGCAGTTTACGTGCGGGAGGGCCCTACGAGCAGTACTTC.

The chain is built from TRBV18 and TRBJ2-3; maybe TRBD1 (5 bases). Germline V gives CDR1 KGHSH, CDR2 LQKENI. The CDR3 totals 14 residues. Trimming removed 1 base from V and 2 bases from J, with 7 bases in between. CDR3 protein: CASSPQGITDTQYF. CDR3 sequence (DNA): TGTGCCAGCTCACCACAGGGGATCACAGATACGCAGTATTTT.

The chain is built from TRBV7-2 and TRBJ1-2; the match to TRBD1 covers 10 bases. Germline CDR1 SGHTA, CDR2 FQGNSA. There are 15 residues in the CDR3. After removal of 4 bases from V and 8 bases from J, the junction contained 10 bases not matched to a gene. The CDR3 sequence is CASSWRTGGTSGYTF. For the CDR3, the DNA is TGTGCCAGCAGCTGGAGGACAGGGGGAACTTCCGGCTACACCTTC.

The chain employs TRBV7-3 and TRBJ1-1; TRBD1 matches at 9 bases. This CDR3 comprises 15 residues. The V gene end was trimmed by 7 bases and the J gene end by 5 bases; junction bases not matched to a gene: 11. Per germline, CDR1 SGHTA and CDR2 FQGTGA. The CDR3 region has the DNA TGTGCCAGCACGGGACAGGGTTACGGAGGGACTGAAGCTTTCTTT. Translation gives CASTGQGYGGTEAFF. The variable domain in full, completed from reference TRBV7-3 and TRBJ1-1, reads GAGVSQTPSNKVTEKGKYVELRCDPISGHTALYWYRQSLGQGPEFLIYFQGTGAADDSGLPNDRFFAVRPEGSVSTLKIQRTERGDSAVYLCASTGQGYGGTEAFFGQGTRLTVV.

J is TRBJ1-3 and V is TRBV6-5; D unresolved. Germline V gene data show CDR1 as MNHEY and CDR2 as SVGAGI. This CDR3 is 12 amino acids long. Trimming removed 10 bases from V and 2 bases from J, with 9 bases in between. The CDR3 coding sequence is TGTGCCACCCATGGAGCTGGAAACACCATATATTTT. This encodes CATHGAGNTIYF.

The chain links TRBV6-1 to TRBJ2-2; D is possibly TRBD1 (7 bases). The CDR3 spans 15 residues. Trimming left V 3 bases short and J 7 bases short, with 15 bases between. Germline loops: CDR1 MNHNS, CDR2 SASEGT. CDR3 nucleotides: TGTGCCAGCAGTGAGTCACAGGGGAGGTTCGGGGAGCTGTTTTTT. It codes for CASSESQGRFGELFF.

V and J are TRBV11-3 and TRBJ1-1; TRBD1 might be the D (6 bases). Trimming cost V 5 bases and J 1 base, with 11 bases left between them. The CDR3 is 14 amino acids. Germline V gene lookup returns CDR1 SGHNT and CDR2 YENEEA. CDR3 coding DNA: TGTGCCAGCAGCAGGACAGCAAAGAACACTGAAGCTTTCTTT. As protein: CASSRTAKNTEAFF.

The chain joins TRBV29-1 to TRBJ1-5; 7 bases are shared with TRBD1. CDR3 length equals 13 residues. Germline CDR1 reads SQVTM; CDR2 reads ANQGSEA. J gave up 5 bases and V 4 bases, and 5 bases lay outside the gene matches. Here the CDR3 reads CSVGKGGDQPQHF. The CDR3 DNA follows: TGCAGCGTTGGTAAAGGGGGCGATCAGCCCCAGCATTTT. Based on the CDR3 plus reference TRBV29-1 and TRBJ1-5, the full variable domain is SAVISQKPSRDICQRGTSLTIQCQVDSQVTMMFWYRQQPGQSLTLIATANQGSEATYESGFVIDKFPISRPNLTFSTLTVSNMSPEDSSIYLCSVGKGGDQPQHFGDGTRLSIL.

The chain recombines TRBV30 with TRBJ2-7, with TRBD2 identical over 7 bases. Germline values: CDR1 GTSNPN, CDR2 SVGIG (reference sequence). The CDR3 is made up of 12 amino acids. The V gene end was trimmed by 5 bases and the J gene end by 5 bases; junction bases not matched to a gene: 6. The CDR3 DNA is TGTGCCTGGGGAGGGGAGGGTCACGAGCAGTACTTC. It specifies CAWGGEGHEQYF.

This rearrangement joins TRBV4-3 to TRBJ2-1, with a possible D match to TRBD2 (7 bases). In germline, CDR1 is LGHNA, CDR2 YSLEER. CDR3 length: 16 amino acids. With 4 bases removed from V and 7 bases from J, the gap between germline ends came to 20 bases. In DNA form, the CDR3 reads TGCGCCAGCAGCCGAGGGGGGGCCTCCGCACGGAATGAGCAGTTCTTC. Its protein product is CASSRGGASARNEQFF.

Many counts were recorded for this clone. The rearrangement joins TRBV19 to TRBJ2-7, with D tentatively TRBD1 (6 bases). Germline V gene data show CDR1 as LNHDA and CDR2 as SQIVND (reference sequence). The CDR3 is 15 residues long. The V end was cut by 5 bases, the J end by 5 bases, with 19 bases between. The CDR3 reads CASSVKRGIEDEQYF. The DNA of the CDR3 is TGTGCCAGTAGTGTCAAAAGGGGGATTGAGGACGAGCAGTACTTC.

The gene calls are TRBV5-4 and TRBJ2-7; 7 bases are a match to TRBD1. Germline V gene sequence: CDR1 SGHNT, CDR2 YYREEE (reference sequence). V dropped 0 bases and J dropped 3; count of bases not matched to a gene: 3. The CDR3 extends over 14 amino acids. This CDR3 is CASSLEGQHYEQYF. The CDR3 region has the DNA TGTGCCAGCAGCTTGGAGGGACAGCACTACGAGCAGTACTTC.

The rearrangement links TRBV14 to TRBJ1-4; 8 bases line up with TRBD1. This CDR3 is 14 amino acids long. J lost 8 bases, V lost 6 bases, and 8 bases had no gene match. Germline V gives CDR1 SGHDN, CDR2 FVKESK. The CDR3 here is CASRRGQGLEKLFF. DNA of the CDR3: TGTGCCAGCAGAAGAGGACAGGGTCTCGAAAAACTGTTTTTT.

This clone turned up a few times. The CDR3 is CASSISQGKNEKLFF. CDR3 nucleotides: TGTGCCAGCAGTATCTCTCAGGGGAAGAATGAAAAACTGTTTTTT. The rearrangement uses TRBV6-1 and TRBJ1-4, with D possibly being TRBD1 (6 bases). The CDR3 has 15 amino acids. V lost 5 bases, J lost 5 bases, and 15 bases lay in between. Per germline, CDR1 MNHNS and CDR2 SASEGT.

This sequence joins TRBV5-1 and TRBJ2-5; TRBD1 aligns across 9 bases. The CDR3 contains 15 residues. The trim removed 4 bases at V and 5 bases at J, leaving 9 bases unmatched. CDR1 is SGHRS, CDR2 YFSETQ, per germline. For the CDR3, the DNA is TGCGCCAGCAGCGACGGACAGGGGAGGCAGGAGACCCAGTACTTC. As protein: CASSDGQGRQETQYF.

The chain has TRBV18 and TRBJ2-3; D is unresolved. CDR3 length equals 12 residues. Germline CDR1 and CDR2: KGHSH and LQKENI. The V and J ends lost 0 bases and 5 bases respectively, with 3 bases between them. CDR3: CASSPPQDTQYF. In DNA form, the CDR3 reads TGTGCCAGCTCACCACCCCAAGATACGCAGTATTTT.

This rearrangement joins TRBV10-3 to TRBJ2-7, with TRBD2 identical over 7 bases. CDR1 is ENHRY and CDR2 is SYGVKD in the germline V gene. With 0 bases clipped from V and 11 bases from J, the junction kept 13 bases outside the gene matches. The CDR3 runs 15 residues. In nucleotides, the CDR3 is TGTGCCATCAGTGAGTCTTACAGTGGTCTGGGGAGGGAGTACTTC. Its translation is CAISESYSGLGREYF.